The 29 T cell receptor beta chains given below trace back to one sample, sequenced in a study of blood T cell repertoires in COVID-19. The data were produced by immunoSEQ multiplex PCR, yet TCRdb's version contains in-frame clones alone and is incomplete. Of about 160,000 clones listed, over 85% were seen once; the top ten hold roughly 4.4%. The specimen was peripheral blood. These receptor sequences come from a woman in her forties or fifties with acute or convalescent COVID-19.

This sequence joins TRBV5-6 and TRBJ2-5; 7 nucleotides line up with TRBD1. The CDR3 is made up of 14 amino acids. The germline V gene has CDR1 SGHDT and CDR2 YYEEEE. Trimming removed 2 bases from V and 2 bases from J; junction bases left unmatched: 3. In DNA, the CDR3 is TGTGCCAGCAGCTTACGGGACAGACAAGAGACCCAGTACTTC. Protein product: CASSLRDRQETQYF.

The chain carries TRBV25-1 and TRBJ1-3, with D uncertain. The CDR3 loop spans 16 amino acids. Deletions cut 2 bases from V and 1 base from J, with 12 bases between. CDR1 is MGHDK, CDR2 SYGVNS, per germline. In DNA, the CDR3 is TGTGCCAGCAGTGAAAATAAGCCCTGGTCTGGAAACACCATATATTTT. This codes for CASSENKPWSGNTIYF.

This chain connects TRBV5-1 to TRBJ1-1, with 9 nucleotides matching TRBD1. CDR3 length: 15 amino acids. J gave up 0 bases and V 4 bases, and 4 bases lay outside the gene matches. The germline V gene has CDR1 SGHRS and CDR2 YFSETQ. CDR3 nucleotides: TGCGCCAGCAGCCTGGGACAGGGTTTGAACACTGAAGCTTTCTTT. It translates to CASSLGQGLNTEAFF.

The V call is TRBV9, the J call TRBJ1-3, with 7 bases that match TRBD1. Per the germline V gene, CDR1 is SGDLS and CDR2 is YYNGEE. V lost 2 bases to trimming and J lost 7 bases; unmatched junction nucleotides: 9. The CDR3 contains 15 residues. CDR3 DNA: TGTGCCAGCAGCGTGGAGGGGGCGCAGGGGAACACCATATATTTT. As protein: CASSVEGAQGNTIYF.

This clone was observed a single time. The gene calls are TRBV5-6 and TRBJ2-7; 9 bases are a match to TRBD1. Per the germline V gene, CDR1 is SGHDT and CDR2 is YYEEEE. This CDR3 spans 16 amino acids. V lost 4 bases and J lost 6; bases outside the gene matches: 14. The CDR3 here is CASSPPGQGTQSEQYF. CDR3 bases: TGTGCCAGCAGCCCTCCGGGACAGGGAACACAAAGCGAGCAGTACTTC. The entire variable domain, with the rest obtained from reference TRBV5-6 and TRBJ2-7, is as follows: DAGVTQSPTHLIKTRGQQVTLRCSPKSGHDTVSWYQQALGQGPQFIFQYYEEEERQRGNFPDRFSGHQFPNYSSELNVNALLLGDSALYLCASSPPGQGTQSEQYFGPGTRLTVT.

This clone came up a few times. The chain joins TRBV4-1 to TRBJ2-1; 10 positions match TRBD2. Looked up from germline, CDR1 is MGHRA and CDR2 is YSYEKL. V trimming: 5 bases; J trimming: 7 bases; junction bases outside the gene matches: 8. The CDR3 sequence is 15 residues long. The CDR3 DNA reads as TGCGCCAGCAGCTCCTTAGGACTAGCGGCAAATGAGCAGTTCTTC. The encoded protein is CASSSLGLAANEQFF.

CDR3 sequence reads: CASSTLGGGARESYNEQFF. The CDR3 bases are TGTGCCAGTAGTACCTTGGGGGGGGGAGCCAGGGAGTCCTACAATGAGCAGTTCTTC. V and J are TRBV19 and TRBJ2-1; 7 bases fit TRBD2. CDR3 length: 19 residues. The V segment lost 4 bases and the J segment 1 base; nucleotides outside the gene matches: 16. Looked up from germline, CDR1 is LNHDA and CDR2 is SQIVND (reference sequence).

CDR3 nucleotides: TGTGCCAGCAGCAAACAAATTGAGGGGGTAACGGGGGAGCTGTTTTTT. The encoded protein is CASSKQIEGVTGELFF. This chain uses TRBV21-1 with TRBJ2-2; the table's D call, TRBD1, was not checked against the DNA. TRBV21-1 is tagged as a pseudogene. This CDR3 contains 16 residues.

The chain combines TRBV28 with TRBJ1-5, with a tentative D call TRBD1 (5 bases). The germline V gene has CDR1 MDHEN and CDR2 SYDVKM. Trimming left V 6 bases short and J 6 bases short, with 18 bases between. The CDR3 totals 15 residues. Here the CDR3 reads CASRAGYFEFQPQHF. DNA for the CDR3: TGTGCCAGCAGGGCAGGGTATTTTGAGTTTCAGCCCCAGCATTTT.

The chain employs TRBV11-3 and TRBJ2-1, with D perhaps matching TRBD2 (6 bases). Germline V gene lookup returns CDR1 SGHNT and CDR2 YENEEA. Trimming stripped 1 base from V and 10 bases from J, with 11 bases between. The CDR3 totals 13 residues. CDR3 sequence reads: CASSLVLASEQFF. The CDR3 DNA follows: TGTGCCAGCAGCTTAGTGCTAGCGAGCGAGCAGTTCTTC.

The chain joins TRBV10-2 to TRBJ1-5; D uncertain. The CDR3 totals 14 residues. The ends were cut back, 6 bases at V and 2 bases at J, with 11 bases in the middle. Germline CDR1 is WSHSY and CDR2 is SAAADI. CDR3 nucleotides: TGCGCCAGCAGCAATGATGGAGGCAATCAGCCCCAGCATTTT. This encodes CASSNDGGNQPQHF.

The chain employs TRBV28 and TRBJ2-2; D uncertain. Per germline, CDR1 MDHEN and CDR2 SYDVKM. This CDR3 is 17 amino acids long. Trimming removed 6 bases from V and 1 base from J, with 18 bases in between. The CDR3 sequence: CASSSELISKNTGELFF. CDR3 sequence (DNA): TGTGCCAGCAGCTCCGAACTCATTTCCAAGAACACCGGGGAGCTGTTTTTT.

The V call is TRBV30, the J call TRBJ2-3; 7 bases map to TRBD1. Unmatched junction bases numbered 6, after V lost 1 base and J lost 2 bases. The CDR3 totals 15 residues. CDR1 GTSNPN and CDR2 SVGIG come from the germline V gene (reference sequence). The CDR3: CAWSAGQVNTDTQYF. Written as DNA, the CDR3 is TGTGCCTGGAGTGCAGGACAGGTTAACACAGATACGCAGTATTTT.

The chain joins TRBV3-1 (or the pseudogene TRBV3-2) to TRBJ2-1; D might be TRBD2 (5 bases). Trimming shortened V by 1 base and J by 5 bases, and 12 bases separated the two germline ends. Germline values: CDR1 LGHDT, CDR2 YNNKEL (reference sequence). There are 15 residues in the CDR3. The CDR3 bases are TGTGCCAGCAGCCAAGTCCCGGGATCGAACAATGAGCAGTTCTTC. Protein product: CASSQVPGSNNEQFF.

The chain uses TRBV5-1 and TRBJ1-1, with D tentatively TRBD1 (5 bases). There are 15 residues in the CDR3. Germline CDR1 and CDR2: SGHRS and YFSETQ. Trimming removed 7 bases from V and 1 base from J, with 17 bases in between. CDR3 protein: CASSSVLQENTEAFF. The DNA for the CDR3 is TGCGCCAGCTCGTCCGTTTTACAGGAGAACACTGAAGCTTTCTTT.

The V gene is TRBV27, the J gene TRBJ2-7; TRBD1 matches at 10 bases. The junction had 6 bases not matched to a gene; V was cut back by 6 bases and J by 7 bases. This CDR3 region has 13 residues. Germline-derived CDR1 and CDR2 are MNHEY and SMNVEV (reference sequence). The CDR3 loop is CASRPGTGEEQYF. In DNA form, the CDR3 reads TGTGCCAGCAGGCCTGGGACAGGGGAAGAGCAGTACTTC.

The rearrangement uses TRBV4-2 and TRBJ1-2, with TRBD1 as a possible D gene (5 bases). The CDR3 spans 14 residues. Trimming stripped 2 bases from V and 4 bases from J, with 11 bases between. Germline-derived CDR1 and CDR2 are LGHNA and YNFKEQ. The CDR3 here is CASSQTGDGYGYTF. The DNA of the CDR3 is TGTGCCAGCAGCCAAACAGGCGACGGCTATGGCTACACCTTC.

V is TRBV19 and J is TRBJ1-1; 7 nucleotides match TRBD1. With V trimmed by 6 bases and J by 0 bases, 7 bases remained unmatched. Germline loops: CDR1 LNHDA, CDR2 SQIVND (reference sequence). CDR3 size: 15 residues. The CDR3 coding sequence is TGTGCCAGTAGGCCCGGACAGGTTTTGAACACTGAAGCTTTCTTT. It specifies CASRPGQVLNTEAFF.

V usage is TRBV3-1 (or the pseudogene TRBV3-2) and J usage is TRBJ1-5, with D unclear. This CDR3 has 13 residues. CDR1 and CDR2 from the germline V gene are LGHDT and YNNKEL (reference sequence). The ends were cut back, 8 bases at V and 3 bases at J, with 11 bases in the middle. The CDR3 DNA follows: TGTGCCAGCGGCTTCGACTACAATCAGCCCCAGCATTTT. As protein: CASGFDYNQPQHF.

The chain uses TRBV28 and TRBJ1-1; D remains unclear. V shed 5 bases and J shed 0 bases, with 10 bases lying between them. Germline CDR1 reads MDHEN; CDR2 reads SYDVKM. This CDR3 has 14 residues. The chain's CDR3 is CASSLARMNTEAFF. The CDR3, as DNA: TGTGCCAGCAGTCTGGCAAGAATGAACACTGAAGCTTTCTTT. The whole variable domain, remainder taken from reference TRBV28 and TRBJ1-1, is DVKVTQSSRYLVKRTGEKVFLECVQDMDHENMFWYRQDPGLGLRLIYFSYDVKMKEKGDIPEGYSVSREKKERFSLILESASTNQTSMYLCASSLARMNTEAFFGQGTRLTVV.

The chain uses TRBV10-2 and TRBJ2-2; 7 bases are shared with TRBD1. This CDR3 region has 17 residues. CDR1 and CDR2 from the germline V gene are WSHSY and SAAADI. With V trimmed by 3 bases and J by 5 bases, 12 bases remained unmatched. The CDR3 spells CASSETTGVGQTGELFF. CDR3 nucleotides: TGCGCCAGCAGTGAAACTACAGGGGTGGGCCAGACCGGGGAGCTGTTTTTT.

The chain carries TRBV6-5 and TRBJ1-5, with D perhaps TRBD1 (6 bases). This CDR3 comprises 15 residues. Germline V gene sequence: CDR1 MNHEY, CDR2 SVGAGI. Trimming left V 6 bases short and J 0 bases short, with 12 bases between. In DNA, the CDR3 is TGTGCCAGCAGCGGGACAAGACATAGCAATCAGCCCCAGCATTTT. Translation: CASSGTRHSNQPQHF.

The gene calls are TRBV28 and TRBJ1-3; D is perhaps TRBD1 (6 bases). Trimming removed 5 bases at V and 3 bases at J, with 26 bases between. The CDR3 consists of 19 residues. The germline gives CDR1 MDHEN, CDR2 SYDVKM. The CDR3 spells CASSRPIYRVEKGGNTIYF. In DNA, the CDR3 is TGTGCCAGCAGTCGACCTATATACAGGGTGGAGAAGGGTGGAAACACCATATATTTT.

The chain carries TRBV9 and TRBJ2-7; D perhaps matches TRBD1 (6 bases). CDR3 length equals 14 residues. V gave up 0 bases and J gave up 5 bases, with 12 bases separating them. Per germline, CDR1 SGDLS and CDR2 YYNGEE. CDR3 sequence reads: CASSVVGQGHEQYF. The CDR3 DNA reads as TGTGCCAGCAGCGTAGTTGGGCAGGGGCACGAGCAGTACTTC.

The rearrangement links TRBV3-1 (or the pseudogene TRBV3-2) to TRBJ2-2; perhaps TRBD2 as D (5 bases). The germline CDR1 and CDR2 sequences are LGHDT and YNNKEL (reference sequence). The V and J ends lost 4 bases and 4 bases respectively, with 10 bases between them. The CDR3 sequence is 14 residues long. The CDR3: CASSLGGGTGELFF. As DNA, the CDR3 is TGTGCCAGCAGCCTAGGAGGCGGCACCGGGGAGCTGTTTTTT.

This rearrangement joins TRBV5-4 to TRBJ2-1; D is unresolved. The V and J ends lost 0 bases and 5 bases respectively, with 12 bases between them. The CDR3 covers 15 residues. The germline V gene has CDR1 SGHNT and CDR2 YYREEE (reference sequence). The CDR3 reads CASSLVDSRDNEQFF. For the CDR3, the DNA is TGTGCCAGCAGCTTGGTGGATAGTCGGGACAATGAGCAGTTCTTC.

In its sample, this clone was seen once. The chain couples TRBV7-8 to TRBJ1-5, with D possibly TRBD1 on 6 matching bases. The CDR3 is 15 amino acids. V lost 4 bases and J 3 bases, leaving 13 bases between the germline ends. Germline loops: CDR1 SGHVS, CDR2 FQNEAQ. In nucleotides, the CDR3 is TGTGCCAGCAGCTCAAGGCCAGGGGACAATCAGCCCCAGCATTTT. Amino acid sequence: CASSSRPGDNQPQHF.

The chain has TRBV24-1 and TRBJ1-2, with D perhaps matching TRBD1 (5 bases). The CDR3 sequence is 12 residues long. Trimming stripped 0 bases from V and 12 bases from J, with 10 bases between. Germline V gene data show CDR1 as KGHDR and CDR2 as SFDVKD. The CDR3 region is CATSDLKGKNTF. The CDR3 DNA reads TGTGCCACCAGTGATTTGAAGGGGAAAAACACCTTC.

The chain is built from TRBV30 and TRBJ2-7; TRBD2 matches at 7 bases. V lost 7 bases, J lost 0 bases, and 3 bases stayed unmatched. The CDR3 sequence is 12 residues long. Germline V gives CDR1 GTSNPN, CDR2 SVGIG (reference sequence). The CDR3 bases are TGTGCCTCCTGGGACTACTCCTACGAGCAGTACTTC. It codes for CASWDYSYEQYF.